This entry describes one TCR beta chain. Its antigen is undetermined. This sample was included in a study of OX40 agonist ivuxolimab in advanced cancers. Findings of the study overall: Both blood CD4+ and CD8+ T cells showed clonal growth by week 6 at 0.1 to 3.0 mg/kg.

Germline V gene lookup returns CDR1 SGHVS and CDR2 FNYEAQ. The CDR3 consists of 14 residues. Trimming removed 4 bases at V and 1 base at J, with 10 bases between. Prior autoimmune disease or systemic immunosuppression barred patients. Method: immunoSEQ multiplex PCR; TCRdb's copy keeps in-frame clones and lacks some. The sample consists of tens of thousands of clones, about nine tenths of them appearing once. The clonotype comes from an adult with an advanced solid tumor such as melanoma, head and neck, liver or kidney cancer. This chain uses TRBV7-6 with TRBJ1-1; D possibly corresponds to TRBD1 (6 bases). The sample was CD4+ or CD8+ T cells sorted from blood, taken in a trial of the OX40 agonist ivuxolimab. CDR3 DNA: TGTGCCAGCAGCTGGGGGGGGCAGAACACTGAAGCTTTCTTT. This codes for CASSWGGQNTEAFF.